What follows describes a single T cell receptor beta chain. Antigen unknown. PCR used 60 Vbeta primers and 13 Jbeta primers. Repertoires were generated with immunoSEQ multiplex PCR, while TCRdb's copy carries only in-frame clones and drops some. The data show approximately 110,000 clones, 75% to 90% seen once. This record comes from a study of cytomegalovirus exposure and HLA in healthy donors. Overall study results and limits: What a later analysis showed was that several of the most significant clusters appeared linked to common viral pathogens.

This receptor was identified in a man in his fifties or sixties in good health and CMV-seronegative. The sequenced sample consisted of PBMCs.

CDR3 residues: CASSRSTGPTDTQYF. The CDR3 bases are TGTGCCAGCTCCCGTTCGACAGGGCCCACAGATACGCAGTATTTT. The chain has TRBV6-5 and TRBJ2-3; 7 nucleotides agree with TRBD1. In germline, CDR1 is MNHEY, CDR2 SVGAGI. The CDR3 consists of 15 residues. J was trimmed by 2 bases and V by 8 bases; bases with no gene match: 10.